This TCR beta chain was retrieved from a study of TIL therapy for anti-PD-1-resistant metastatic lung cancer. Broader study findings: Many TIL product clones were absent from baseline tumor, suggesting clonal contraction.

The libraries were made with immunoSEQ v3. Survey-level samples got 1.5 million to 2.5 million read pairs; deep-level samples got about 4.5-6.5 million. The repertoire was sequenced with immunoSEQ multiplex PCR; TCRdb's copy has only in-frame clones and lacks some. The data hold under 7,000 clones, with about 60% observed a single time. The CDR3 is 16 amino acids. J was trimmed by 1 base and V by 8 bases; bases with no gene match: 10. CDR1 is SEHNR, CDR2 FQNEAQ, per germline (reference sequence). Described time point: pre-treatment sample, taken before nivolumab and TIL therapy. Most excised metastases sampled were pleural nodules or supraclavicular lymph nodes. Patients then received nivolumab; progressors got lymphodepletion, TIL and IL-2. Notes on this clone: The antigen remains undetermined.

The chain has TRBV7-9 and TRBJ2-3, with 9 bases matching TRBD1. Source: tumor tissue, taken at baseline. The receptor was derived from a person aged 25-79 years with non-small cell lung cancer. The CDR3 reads CASSLARTGGTDTQYF. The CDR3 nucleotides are TGTGCCAGCTCCCTCGCGAGGACAGGGGGCACAGATACGCAGTATTTT.